This T cell receptor (beta chain) was retrieved from a study of T cell repertoires in cytomegalovirus infection (dated by TCRdb to between 2019 and 2020). About the full investigation: Donor HLA type was relevant to the analysis, as public TCR beta signatures indicated carriage of CMV infection together with the matching HLA type.

Sequencer: Illumina HiSeq 1500. TCRdb's own reprocessing of the public reads used fastp at Q25 and MiXCR and kept productive beta chains. Under each unique CDR3 protein, matching rows form one entry showing the most common genes and DNA. In all, the sample holds approximately 250,000 distinct CDR3 sequences, and approximately 6.7% of those were seen once. The ten largest clones take up less than 7.5% of the sample. This clonotype has just a few counts. Its antigen is currently not known. Base qualities are missing; no much larger clone stands one base away. Trimming at the junction amounts to 4 bases on V and 4 bases on J, and the germline ends lie 20 bases apart. The germline V gene provides CDR1 MDHEN and CDR2 SYDVKM. The CDR3, cysteine through phenylalanine, is 16 amino acids long. Only CDR3 DNA is held: 48 bases, read in frame from base 1. Broad study findings and their caveats: The ex vivo response was dominated by HLA-C-restricted CMV-specific TCR beta clonotypes, which also provided the single most frequent clonotype in two of eight donors. Cumulative frequency of public TCR beta family members discriminated carriers of CMV infection plus the relevant HLA type in this cohort and an independent 352-donor cohort.

The specimen was PBMCs. This chain joins TRBV28 to TRBJ2-7; the D segment might be TRBD1 or TRBD2, since each matches 8 bases. This receptor was taken from a human donor in good health (CMV status not recorded). Some clones in this sample may be carry-over from other donors' samples. The CDR3 protein sequence reads: CASSSGGAGGAYEQYF. The nucleotides are TGTGCCAGCAGTTCCGGGGGGGCAGGGGGCGCGTACGAGCAGTACTTC.